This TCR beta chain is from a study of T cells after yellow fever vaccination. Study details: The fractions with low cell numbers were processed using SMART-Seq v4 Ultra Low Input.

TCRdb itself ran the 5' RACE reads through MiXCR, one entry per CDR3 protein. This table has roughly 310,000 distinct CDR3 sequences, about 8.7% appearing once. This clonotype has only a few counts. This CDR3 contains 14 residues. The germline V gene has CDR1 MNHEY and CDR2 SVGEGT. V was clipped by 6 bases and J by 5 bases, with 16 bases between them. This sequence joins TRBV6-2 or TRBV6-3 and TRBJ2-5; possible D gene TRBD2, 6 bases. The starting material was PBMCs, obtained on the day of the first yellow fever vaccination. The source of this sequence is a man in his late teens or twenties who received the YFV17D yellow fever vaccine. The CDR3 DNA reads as TGTGCCAGCAGCTCGCGGAGGGGCGGGGAGACCCAGTACTTC. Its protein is CASSSRRGGETQYF.